This entry is about one T cell receptor (beta chain). What it binds is unknown. This entry belongs to a study of tumor-infiltrating lymphocytes in primary liver carcinoma. Study-wide background: Samples produced roughly 3.65 to 7.5 million productive TCRbeta reads, comparable across tissue types.

Total RNA amounting to 500 ng was the source from which TCR beta cDNA was made with a constant-region primer. Each TCR beta library was derived from three nested multiplex PCR rounds that employed slightly modified ARM-PCR. PCR rounds one and two used TRBV1-TRBV30 forward primers with a C-beta reverse primer for 10 cycles each. A single record per CDR3 protein comes from TCRdb applying MiXCR to the multiplex PCR reads. The sample shows approximately 320,000 distinct CDR3 sequences, roughly three fifths of them seen only once. Out of unsorted whole blood came the blood RNA, and germline DNA was extracted as well. Peripheral blood, around 4 milliliters, was collected prior to surgery. The CDR3 has 13 amino acids. CDR1 MGHRA and CDR2 YSYEKL come from the germline V gene. V dropped 3 bases and J dropped 3 bases, with 8 bases sitting between them. Findings and caveats of the study: Each sample was bulk and unsorted; consequently, CD4+ and CD8+ repertoires were not compared. It was in tumors, not blood, that the top-250-clone fraction was significantly higher (p = 0.039).

Sequencing was done on a sample of peripheral blood. The rearrangement uses TRBV4-1 and TRBJ1-1, with TRBD1 as a possible D gene (6 bases). This clonotype was obtained from a woman younger than 45 with primary liver carcinoma and hepatitis B virus infection. CDR3 coding DNA: TGCGCCAGCAGCCATCCAGGGGACACTGAAGCTTTCTTT. This encodes CASSHPGDTEAFF.